One sample yielded the 15 T cell receptor beta chains listed below, sequenced in a study of blood T cell repertoires in COVID-19. TCRdb's copy holds only in-frame clones and misses some; the assay was immunoSEQ multiplex PCR. The table has about 70,000 clones, about 88% seen once. Sequenced: peripheral blood. The receptors come from a man in his forties or fifties with acute or convalescent COVID-19.

The V gene is TRBV3-1 (or the pseudogene TRBV3-2), the J gene TRBJ2-2, with D perhaps TRBD1 (5 bases). V gave up 1 base and J gave up 4 bases, with 13 bases separating them. Looked up from germline, CDR1 is LGHDT and CDR2 is YNNKEL (reference sequence). The CDR3 is made up of 16 amino acids. CDR3 region: CASSQVPGLGTGELFF. CDR3 sequence (DNA): TGTGCCAGCAGCCAAGTACCAGGGCTGGGCACCGGGGAGCTGTTTTTT.

This clone has a single count. CDR3 region: CASSGQLPGFNYGYTF. The CDR3, as DNA: TGTGCCAGCAGCGGACAGTTGCCGGGTTTTAACTATGGCTACACCTTC. The chain is built from TRBV28 and TRBJ1-2, with D maybe TRBD1 (6 bases). Germline CDR1 MDHEN, CDR2 SYDVKM. V gave up 6 bases and J gave up 1 base, with 18 bases separating them. This CDR3 contains 16 residues.

This rearrangement joins TRBV6-2 or TRBV6-3 to TRBJ2-7, with TRBD1 as a possible D gene (6 bases). CDR3 size: 14 residues. CDR1 and CDR2 from the germline V gene are MNHEY and SVGEGT. Trimming removed 2 bases from V and 5 bases from J, with 13 bases in between. CDR3 DNA: TGTGCCAGCAGTTACGGAAACTCAGGGGACGAGCAGTACGTC. Translation: CASSYGNSGDEQYV.

J is TRBJ2-3 and V is TRBV28, with 13 bases that match TRBD2. CDR3 length: 18 amino acids. The V segment lost 3 bases and the J segment 0 bases; nucleotides outside the gene matches: 6. Germline assignment: CDR1 MDHEN and CDR2 SYDVKM. CDR3 sequence: CASSLGLAGYASTDTQYF. Written as DNA, the CDR3 is TGTGCCAGCAGTTTGGGACTAGCGGGGTACGCTAGCACAGATACGCAGTATTTT. The full variable domain, its missing parts supplied by reference TRBV28 and TRBJ2-3, is DVKVTQSSRYLVKRTGEKVFLECVQDMDHENMFWYRQDPGLGLRLIYFSYDVKMKEKGDIPEGYSVSREKKERFSLILESASTNQTSMYLCASSLGLAGYASTDTQYFGPGTRLTVL.

The chain carries TRBV7-8 and TRBJ1-3, with D possibly TRBD1 on 5 matching bases. The CDR3 totals 13 residues. Trimming took 3 bases from V and 8 from J, leaving 11 bases between them. CDR1 and CDR2 (germline): SGHVS, FQNEAQ. CDR3 in amino acids: CASSFSGADTIYF. The CDR3 DNA reads TGTGCCAGCAGCTTTAGCGGGGCAGACACCATATATTTT.

This sequence joins TRBV24-1 and TRBJ1-5; tentatively, D is TRBD1 (5 bases). CDR3 length equals 17 residues. The V end lost 0 bases, the J end lost 0 bases, and 11 bases lay between the germline ends. CDR1 KGHDR and CDR2 SFDVKD come from the germline V gene. The CDR3 here is CATSDLSGTHSNQPQHF. The CDR3 region has the DNA TGTGCCACCAGTGATTTGTCAGGGACTCATAGCAATCAGCCCCAGCATTTT.

The gene calls are TRBV5-1 and TRBJ1-1, with D possibly being TRBD1 (6 bases). Germline values: CDR1 SGHRS, CDR2 YFSETQ. The CDR3 spans 16 residues. V lost 4 bases and J lost 1, with 17 bases in between. CDR3 nucleotide sequence: TGCGCCAGCAGCCCTGAACAGGGTTTGGGGAACACTGAAGCTTTCTTT. It yields the protein CASSPEQGLGNTEAFF.

The V gene is TRBV6-5, the J gene TRBJ1-2; 10 bases are shared with TRBD1. V was pared by 7 bases and J by 8 bases, with 10 bases of the junction left unmatched. In germline, CDR1 is MNHEY, CDR2 SVGAGI. The CDR3 extends over 14 amino acids. The CDR3 is CASKGDRGLKGYTF. For the CDR3, the DNA is TGTGCCAGCAAAGGAGACAGGGGGCTTAAAGGCTACACCTTC.

This clone was recorded once. The chain is built from TRBV6-5 and TRBJ1-1; TRBD1 matches 7 bases. Germline assignment: CDR1 MNHEY and CDR2 SVGAGI. After removal of 5 bases from V and 7 bases from J, the junction contained 7 bases not matched to a gene. This CDR3 spans 13 amino acids. The CDR3 loop reads CASSPGQLDEAFF. The CDR3 nucleotides read TGTGCCAGCAGTCCGGGACAGCTAGATGAAGCTTTCTTT.

The CDR3 DNA follows: TGTGCCAGCAGTGCCACGACTAGCGGGGCCTACGAGCAGTACGTC. It specifies CASSATTSGAYEQYV. The chain links TRBV27 to TRBJ2-7, with 11 bases lining up with TRBD2. The J segment lost 2 bases and the V segment lost 5 bases, leaving 5 bases of the junction unmatched. Looked up from germline, CDR1 is MNHEY and CDR2 is SMNVEV (reference sequence). CDR3 size: 15 residues.

This clone was picked up one time. The genes are TRBV5-4 and TRBJ1-2; 9 positions match TRBD1. This CDR3 comprises 14 residues. Trimming took 0 bases from V and 7 from J; bases not matched to a gene: 4. Germline V CDR1 and CDR2: SGHNT, YYREEE (reference sequence). The CDR3 nucleotides are TGTGCCAGCAGCTTGGGAGGACAGGGGTCTGGCTACACCTTC. Encoded protein: CASSLGGQGSGYTF.

This clone was observed a single time. The chain combines TRBV7-6 with TRBJ2-2; D might be TRBD1 (6 bases). The germline V gene has CDR1 SGHVS and CDR2 FNYEAQ. The CDR3 loop spans 13 amino acids. V lost 5 bases and J 5 bases, leaving 9 bases between the germline ends. The CDR3 coding sequence is TGTGCCAGCAGCAACACAGGGACCGGGGAGCTGTTTTTT. Protein product: CASSNTGTGELFF.

This clone occurred a few times. V is TRBV4-1 and J is TRBJ1-1; TRBD1 is a possible D gene (5 bases). The CDR3 is 15 residues long. CDR1 and CDR2 from the germline V gene are MGHRA and YSYEKL. Trimming left V 3 bases short and J 0 bases short, with 11 bases between. In nucleotides, the CDR3 is TGCGCCAGCAGCCAGCTGGACACACTGAACACTGAAGCTTTCTTT. This codes for CASSQLDTLNTEAFF.

V and J are TRBV27 and TRBJ1-2; tentatively, D is TRBD1 (5 bases). Germline CDR1 reads MNHEY; CDR2 reads SMNVEV (reference sequence). The CDR3 totals 14 residues. The ends were cut back, 2 bases at V and 8 bases at J, with 15 bases in the middle. CDR3 region: CASSLGAGVRGYTF. The DNA of the CDR3 is TGTGCCAGCAGTTTAGGAGCGGGGGTTAGAGGCTACACCTTC.

The chain's CDR3 is CASRPGPGANVLTF. The CDR3 region has the DNA TGTGCCAGTAGACCAGGGCCTGGGGCCAACGTCCTGACTTTC. The V and J genes are TRBV19 and TRBJ2-6; a weak D match, TRBD1 (5 bases). Trimming took 6 bases from V and 2 from J, leaving 8 bases between them. Germline V gene lookup returns CDR1 LNHDA and CDR2 SQIVND (reference sequence). The CDR3 is 14 amino acids.